The rows below give T cell receptor beta chains drawn from one sample of a study of spatial heterogeneity in lung cancer. TCRdb redid the calling of the 5' RACE reads with MiXCR, one entry per CDR3 protein. The sample has more than 7,500 distinct CDR3 sequences, roughly 6% seen once. Sequencing used lung tumor tissue, obtained at surgery. The receptors shown here come from a female donor with early-stage non-small cell lung cancer. The CDR3 runs from the conserved cysteine through the conserved F or W. D genes are given only for firm matches. Only part of the rows carry a size: once, few, many, or a class if the clone is expanded.

TRBD2,TRBJ2-7,-,TRBV7-2,TGTGCCAGCAGCACCCCCGGGGGGTGGGGCGAGCAGTACTTC,CASSTPGGWGEQYF
-,TRBJ2-7,medium-sized,TRBV7-2,TGTGCCAGCAGCTTAGGTCCCCTTGGCGGGGCGAATTTCTACGAGCAGTACTTC,CASSLGPLGGANFYEQYF
-,TRBJ2-3,few,TRBV20-1,TGCAGTGCTGTCAGACTCCTAGACCGCACAGATACGCAGTATTTT,CSAVRLLDRTDTQYF
-,TRBJ1-6,many,TRBV6-1,TGTGCCGGAGCCGGGACGGATTATTCACCCCTCCACTTT,CAGAGTDYSPLHF
-,TRBJ1-6,many,TRBV6-2/TRBV6-3,TGTGCCAGCAGGACCTCTTTGGGGGCCCTCCACTTT,CASRTSLGALHF
-,TRBJ2-1,-,TRBV7-7,TGTGCCAGCAGCTTAAATCCCCGGGCGGTCGATGAGCAGTTCTTC,CASSLNPRAVDEQFF
-,TRBJ2-6,-,TRBV27,TGTGCCAGCAGTTCTCACAGGGCCTCTGGGGCCAACGTCCTGACTTTC,CASSSHRASGANVLTF
-,TRBJ2-3,many,TRBV7-2,TGTGCCAGCAGCTTAGGCGAAAATACGCAGTATTTT,CASSLGENTQYF
-,TRBJ1-3,many,TRBV15,TGTGCCACCAGCAGAGTCGGGGGATCTGGAAACACCATATATTTT,CATSRVGGSGNTIYF
TRBD2,TRBJ2-3,medium-sized,TRBV6-2/TRBV6-3,TGTGCCAGCAGTTACGTCTCGGCGGGAGGCGCAGATACGCAGTATTTT,CASSYVSAGGADTQYF
-,TRBJ2-3,many,TRBV7-9,TGTGCCAGCAGCAAACTTCTAGCCGATACGCAGTATTTT,CASSKLLADTQYF
-,TRBJ2-5,many,TRBV7-9,TGTGCCAGCAGCGACCGACAGCTTCAAGAGACCCAGTACTTC,CASSDRQLQETQYF
-,TRBJ1-6,many,TRBV6-5,TGTGCCAGTGGGAGGGAGCGGGGTTCACCCCTCCACTTT,CASGRERGSPLHF
TRBD1,TRBJ2-1,-,TRBV19,TGTGCCAGTAGTATAAACCGGGACAGGGAACAGTTCTTC,CASSINRDREQFF
TRBD1,TRBJ2-6,medium-sized,TRBV11-2,TGTGCCAGCAGTTCCGGGACAGCGGTTACCTGGGCCAACGTCCTGACTTTC,CASSSGTAVTWANVLTF
-,TRBJ1-1,many,TRBV4-1,TGCGCCAGCAGCCAAGGGAGGGTCAGGGGCTTCGAAGACCCTGAAGCTTTCTTT,CASSQGRVRGFEDPEAFF
-,TRBJ1-1,many,TRBV20-1,TGCAGTGCTAGAGTGTCGGGGACTGAAGCTTTCTTT,CSARVSGTEAFF
-,TRBJ2-5,medium-sized,TRBV18,TGTGCCAGCTCACCGCAGCAAGAGACCCAGTACTTC,CASSPQQETQYF
-,TRBJ2-1,few,TRBV6-2/TRBV6-3,TGTGCCACCGCAAGCTCTTTCGATGAGCAGTTCTTC,CATASSFDEQFF
-,TRBJ2-1,many,TRBV15,TGTGCCACCAGCAGAGAGTGGGATGAGCAGTTCTTC,CATSREWDEQFF
-,TRBJ1-1,many,TRBV7-3,TGTGCCAGCAGCTTAATGACGAATGGATTGGCTTTCTTT,CASSLMTNGLAFF
TRBD1,TRBJ2-5,many,TRBV9,TGTGCCAGCACCCTCAGGGACAGGGATTGGGAGACCCAGTACTTC,CASTLRDRDWETQYF
-,TRBJ1-1,many,TRBV11-2,TGTGCCAGCAGCTTAGATCACGTGAACACTGAAGCTTTCTTT,CASSLDHVNTEAFF
-,TRBJ2-5,many,TRBV12-3/TRBV12-4,TGTGCCAGCAGTCAACAAGAGACCCAGTACTTC,CASSQQETQYF
TRBD2,TRBJ2-7,many,TRBV7-2,TGTGCCAGCAGCTTCGCCCCCGGGACTAACAGCTACGAGCAGTACTTC,CASSFAPGTNSYEQYF
TRBD1,TRBJ1-2,many,TRBV11-2,TGTGCCAGCAGCTCGACAGGGTACTATGGCTACACCTTC,CASSSTGYYGYTF
-,TRBJ2-1,many,TRBV7-9,TGTGCCAGCAGCTTAGTGCTAGCGAACAATGAGCAGTTCTTC,CASSLVLANNEQFF
-,TRBJ1-2,few,TRBV29-1,TGCAGCGTTGACACCATATATGGCTACACCTTC,CSVDTIYGYTF
-,TRBJ2-3,medium-sized,TRBV12-3/TRBV12-4,TGTGCCAGCAGTTCCTCACCGCAGCGTCGCACAGATACGCAGTATTTT,CASSSSPQRRTDTQYF
-,TRBJ2-7,many,TRBV12-3/TRBV12-4,TGTGCCAGCAGTTTAGCTAGATACGAGCAGTACTTC,CASSLARYEQYF
-,TRBJ2-4,many,TRBV7-3,TGTGCCAGCAGCTGGAGGGACTCTGACATTCAGTACTTC,CASSWRDSDIQYF
-,TRBJ2-1,many,TRBV6-2/TRBV6-3,TGTGCCAGCAGTTACACGGGGGTGGCGGGTGAGCAGTTCTTC,CASSYTGVAGEQFF
-,TRBJ1-2,medium-sized,TRBV18,TGTGCCAGCTCCCTCCCTTCCTCGAGGGGCTACACCTTC,CASSLPSSRGYTF
-,TRBJ2-7,medium-sized,TRBV5-4,TGTGCCAGCAGCTTATGGTACGAGCAGTACTTC,CASSLWYEQYF
TRBD1,TRBJ1-2,many,TRBV6-6,TGTGCCAGCAGTTCCTGGACAGGGGGATACAACTATGGCTACACCTTC,CASSSWTGGYNYGYTF
TRBD2,TRBJ2-1,medium-sized,TRBV7-2,TGTGCCAGCAGGTTTAAGCGGGAGGGTTACAATGAGCAGTTCTTC,CASRFKREGYNEQFF
TRBD1,TRBJ1-4,many,TRBV6-5,TGTGCCAGCAGTTACGCGGGACAGAATGAAAAACTGTTTTTT,CASSYAGQNEKLFF
-,TRBJ2-3,many,TRBV6-5,TGTGCCAGCAGTTACTCGGCTACAGATACGCAGTATTTT,CASSYSATDTQYF
-,TRBJ1-5,medium-sized,TRBV25-1,TGTGCCAGCAGACAGGGATTGAATCAGCCCCAGCATTTT,CASRQGLNQPQHF
TRBD1,TRBJ1-2,many,TRBV13,TGTGCCAGCAGCTTCAGGACAGGGCGTTCTGATGGCTACACCTTC,CASSFRTGRSDGYTF
TRBD1,TRBJ2-2,many,TRBV10-3,TGTGCCATGAGTACGAAGGCAGGGGGCTCATCTGGGGAGCTGTTTTTT,CAMSTKAGGSSGELFF
TRBD2,TRBJ2-1,many,TRBV7-8,TGTGCCAGCACCACTAGCGGGGGTCAATACAATGAGCAGTTCTTC,CASTTSGGQYNEQFF
TRBD1,TRBJ1-2,many,TRBV2,TGTGCCAGCATACCGGGACAGGGGGCCTATGGCTACACCTTC,CASIPGQGAYGYTF
-,TRBJ2-7,many,TRBV2,TGTGCCAGCACCGAACGGAGGGAGCCAACCTACGAGCAGTACTTC,CASTERREPTYEQYF
-,TRBJ2-3,-,TRBV20-1,TGCAGTGCCAACCCACCCCCGCAGGGGATCTACACAGATACGCAGTATTTT,CSANPPPQGIYTDTQYF
TRBD1,TRBJ2-3,medium-sized,TRBV18,TGTGCCAGCTCACAGGACAGGAGGAGCACAGATACGCAGTATTTT,CASSQDRRSTDTQYF
-,TRBJ2-7,many,TRBV7-2,TGTGCCAGCAGCTTAGGGCGCTACGAGCAGTACTTC,CASSLGRYEQYF
-,TRBJ2-7,medium-sized,TRBV7-6,TGTGCCAGCAGCTTAGCTCCAGACCCGATCTACGAGCAGTACTTC,CASSLAPDPIYEQYF
-,TRBJ2-3,many,TRBV7-9,TGTGCCAGCAGCCGAGGGACGGACTTTAGTACAGATACGCAGTATTTT,CASSRGTDFSTDTQYF
-,TRBJ1-2,many,TRBV11-2,TGTGCCAGCAGCCTGACATTGGACGGCTACACCTTC,CASSLTLDGYTF
TRBD2,TRBJ2-7,many,TRBV7-2,TGTGCCAGCAGCTTTGGCGGGGGCTACGAGCAGTACTTC,CASSFGGGYEQYF
TRBD2,TRBJ2-1,many,TRBV18,TGTGCCAGCTCGCCATTAGCGGGAGAATACAATGAGCAGTTCTTC,CASSPLAGEYNEQFF
TRBD1,TRBJ1-2,many,TRBV20-1,TGCAGTGCTAGTTCTCAGGGGGCAGGCTATGGCTACACCTTC,CSASSQGAGYGYTF
TRBD2,TRBJ2-3,many,TRBV5-4,TGTGCCAGCAGCTTCGGTAGCGGGGGGGATACGCAGTATTTT,CASSFGSGGDTQYF
-,TRBJ2-7,large,TRBV28,TGTGCCAGCAGTCCCATCGGGGTAGGAGGTCTCTACGAGCAGTACTTC,CASSPIGVGGLYEQYF
-,TRBJ2-5,many,TRBV4-3,TGCGCCAGCAGCCAAGATCTTCGGGAGACCCAGTACTTC,CASSQDLRETQYF